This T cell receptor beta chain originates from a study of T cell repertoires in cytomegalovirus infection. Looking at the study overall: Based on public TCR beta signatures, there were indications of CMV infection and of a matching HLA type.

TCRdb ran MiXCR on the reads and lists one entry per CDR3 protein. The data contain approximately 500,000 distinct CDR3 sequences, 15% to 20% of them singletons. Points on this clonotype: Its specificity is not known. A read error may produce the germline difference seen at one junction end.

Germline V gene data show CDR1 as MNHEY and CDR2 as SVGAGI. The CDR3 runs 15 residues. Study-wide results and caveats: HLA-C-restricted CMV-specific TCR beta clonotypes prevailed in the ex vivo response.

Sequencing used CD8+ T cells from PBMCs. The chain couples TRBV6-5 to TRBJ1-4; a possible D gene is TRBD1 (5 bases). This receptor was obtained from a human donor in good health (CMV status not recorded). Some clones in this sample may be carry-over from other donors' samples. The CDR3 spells CSSKGAWVPNEKLFF. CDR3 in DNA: TGTTCCAGCAAAGGGGCGTGGGTCCCCAATGAAAAACTGTTTTTT.